These 29 T cell receptor beta chains were all obtained from the same sample, sequenced in a study of cytomegalovirus exposure and HLA in healthy donors. 60 Vbeta and 13 Jbeta primers were used in PCR. Libraries were prepared by immunoSEQ multiplex PCR; TCRdb keeps only in-frame clonotypes and omits some of them. The sample gives under 200,000 clones, more than 75% of which show up once; roughly 0.75% is in the top ten. Input material: PBMCs. These receptors all come from a woman younger than 35 in good health and CMV-seronegative.

V is TRBV28 and J is TRBJ2-6; 10 bases map to TRBD1. Germline V gene data show CDR1 as MDHEN and CDR2 as SYDVKM. The CDR3 consists of 17 residues. The trim removed 6 bases at V and 0 bases at J, leaving 5 bases unmatched. The CDR3 loop reads CASRTGTGVSGANVLTF. CDR3 sequence (DNA): TGTGCCAGCAGGACCGGGACAGGGGTCTCTGGGGCCAACGTCCTGACTTTC. The full variable domain, with the rest looked up from reference TRBV28 and TRBJ2-6, is DVKVTQSSRYLVKRTGEKVFLECVQDMDHENMFWYRQDPGLGLRLIYFSYDVKMKEKGDIPEGYSVSREKKERFSLILESASTNQTSMYLCASRTGTGVSGANVLTFGAGSRLTVL.

This clone was seen a handful of times. The chain uses TRBV5-1 and TRBJ2-6; D not certain. With 0 bases removed from V and 0 bases from J, the gap between germline ends came to 4 bases. CDR1 and CDR2 (germline): SGHRS, YFSETQ. This CDR3 contains 15 residues. The CDR3 loop reads CASSLGSSGANVLTF. DNA for the CDR3: TGCGCCAGCAGCTTGGGTAGCTCTGGGGCCAACGTCCTGACTTTC.

This rearrangement joins TRBV14 to TRBJ1-2; D ambiguous. V lost 3 bases and J lost 0, with 11 bases in between. The CDR3 has 15 amino acids. CDR1 is SGHDN, CDR2 FVKESK, per germline. The CDR3, as DNA: TGTGCCAGCAGCCAGACGTTAGCACCTAACTATGGCTACACCTTC. Encoded protein: CASSQTLAPNYGYTF.

The chain uses TRBV5-6 and TRBJ2-1, with D perhaps matching TRBD1 (6 bases). The V and J ends lost 0 bases and 2 bases respectively, with 15 bases between them. This CDR3 is built from 17 residues. Germline CDR1 SGHDT, CDR2 YYEEEE. This CDR3 reads CASSLEFRAGAYNEQFF. DNA of the CDR3: TGTGCCAGCAGCTTGGAGTTTCGGGCAGGGGCCTACAATGAGCAGTTCTTC.

The chain employs TRBV29-1 and TRBJ2-5; TRBD1 is a possible D gene (5 bases). The tail of the sequence fits TRBJ2-7 better, so the J call may be wrong. CDR3 length: 13 amino acids. Germline-derived CDR1 and CDR2 are SQVTM and ANQGSEA. The CDR3 DNA follows: TGCAGCGTTCGAATCCAGGGCCGTTACGAGCAGTACTTC. Translating gives CSVRIQGRYEQYF.

This chain connects TRBV28 to TRBJ2-7; D gene ambiguous. The V end was cut by 6 bases, the J end by 6 bases, with 15 bases between. CDR1 is MDHEN and CDR2 is SYDVKM in the germline V gene. This CDR3 has 13 residues. CDR3: CASRSHPPPEQYF. Written as DNA, the CDR3 is TGTGCCAGCAGGTCACACCCGCCTCCCGAGCAGTACTTC. Full variable domain (outside the CDR3, taken from reference TRBV28 and TRBJ2-7): DVKVTQSSRYLVKRTGEKVFLECVQDMDHENMFWYRQDPGLGLRLIYFSYDVKMKEKGDIPEGYSVSREKKERFSLILESASTNQTSMYLCASRSHPPPEQYFGPGTRLTVT.

The chain couples TRBV4-1 to TRBJ1-2; 7 bases align to TRBD1. The CDR3 covers 14 residues. Germline V CDR1 and CDR2: MGHRA, YSYEKL. V dropped 0 bases and J dropped 7; count of bases not matched to a gene: 5. The CDR3: CASSQDLRDSGYTF. The CDR3 DNA sequence: TGCGCCAGCAGCCAAGACTTGAGGGACAGTGGCTACACCTTC.

This clone was seen only a few times. This chain links TRBV29-1 with TRBJ2-4; TRBD2 is a possible D gene (6 bases). CDR1 and CDR2 from the germline V gene are SQVTM and ANQGSEA. The CDR3 extends over 11 amino acids. Deletions cut 4 bases from V and 5 bases from J, with 6 bases between. CDR3 in amino acids: CSVGGENIQYF. CDR3 in DNA: TGCAGCGTTGGGGGGGAAAACATTCAGTACTTC.

This clone was counted a few times. The V call is TRBV5-1, the J call TRBJ2-3, with 8 nucleotides matching TRBD1. Germline V lookup: CDR1 SGHRS, CDR2 YFSETQ. V lost 4 bases and J lost 1; bases outside the gene matches: 2. The CDR3 length is 14 residues. The CDR3 sequence is CASSTTGGTDTQYF. The CDR3 DNA sequence: TGCGCCAGCAGCACGACAGGGGGCACAGATACGCAGTATTTT.

The CDR3, as DNA: TGTGCCAGCAGTTACCGGGATGCTGGAAACACCATATATTTT. As protein: CASSYRDAGNTIYF. V and J are TRBV6-5 and TRBJ1-3, with no clear D. The CDR3 has 14 residues. The V gene lost 2 bases and the J gene lost 2 bases, with 7 bases spanning the gap. CDR1 MNHEY and CDR2 SVGAGI come from the germline V gene.

This clone was observed once. The rearrangement joins TRBV11-2 to TRBJ2-7; 7 positions match TRBD1. Trimming took 0 bases from V and 1 from J; bases not matched to a gene: 6. This CDR3 has 16 amino acids. Germline loops: CDR1 SGHAT, CDR2 FQNNGV. The CDR3 is CASSLDKQGKSYEQYF. CDR3 DNA: TGTGCCAGCAGCTTAGATAAACAGGGGAAATCCTACGAGCAGTACTTC.

The CDR3 reads CARSKTGNGYTF. The CDR3 DNA sequence: TGTGCCAGAAGCAAAACAGGGAACGGCTACACCTTC. The gene calls are TRBV5-3 and TRBJ1-2; a possible D gene is TRBD1 (6 bases). TRBV5-3 is classed as an ORF, of uncertain function. The CDR3 consists of 12 residues. V gave up 4 bases and J gave up 8 bases, with 12 bases separating them.

CDR3 sequence: CASSRTGAKGTEQFF. CDR3 nucleotide sequence: TGTGCCAGCAGCAGGACAGGGGCCAAAGGAACTGAGCAGTTCTTC. The chain employs TRBV7-9 and TRBJ2-1; TRBD1 matches 9 bases. Germline V gene sequence: CDR1 SEHNR, CDR2 FQNEAQ (reference sequence). The junction had 11 bases not matched to a gene; V was cut back by 5 bases and J by 9 bases. CDR3 length: 15 amino acids.

This chain joins TRBV6-1 and TRBJ1-2, with D possibly matching TRBD1 (6 bases). Germline CDR1 MNHNS, CDR2 SASEGT. The V and J ends lost 2 bases and 2 bases respectively, with 15 bases between them. The CDR3 is made up of 16 amino acids. In nucleotides, the CDR3 is TGTGCCAGCAGTGAAATCCCACCAACAGGGAACTATGGCTACACCTTC. It yields the protein CASSEIPPTGNYGYTF.

J is TRBJ2-5 and V is TRBV5-1; TRBD2 matches at 12 bases. Germline V gives CDR1 SGHRS, CDR2 YFSETQ. V gave up 0 bases and J gave up 1 base; unmatched junction bases: 1. The CDR3 is made up of 16 amino acids. In nucleotides, the CDR3 is TGCGCCAGCAGCTTGGGACTAGCGGGGGCCCAAGAGACCCAGTACTTC. Protein sequence: CASSLGLAGAQETQYF.

Remarks on this clone: Other DNA sequences in this sample translate to the same CDR3. V and J are TRBV2 and TRBJ1-1; unclear D gene. V was trimmed by 4 bases and J by 5 bases, leaving 11 bases between them. The germline V gene encodes CDR1 SNHLY and CDR2 FYNNEI. The CDR3 covers 13 residues. The CDR3 is CASSGEGGTEAFF. The CDR3, as DNA: TGTGCCAGCAGTGGCGAGGGTGGTACTGAAGCTTTCTTT. The entire variable domain, with the rest obtained from reference TRBV2 and TRBJ1-1, is as follows: EPEVTQTPSHQVTQMGQEVILRCVPISNHLYFYWYRQILGQKVEFLVSFYNNEISEKSEIFDDQFSVERPDGSNFTLKIRSTKLEDSAMYFCASSGEGGTEAFFGQGTRLTVV.

The rearrangement joins TRBV5-1 to TRBJ1-4; 7 nucleotides line up with TRBD1. The CDR3 contains 15 residues. CDR1 is SGHRS, CDR2 YFSETQ, per germline. Losses at the gene ends were 4 bases for V and 4 bases for J; bases not matched to a gene: 7. The CDR3 region is CASSRTGQINEKLFF. DNA for the CDR3: TGCGCCAGCAGCCGAACGGGACAGATTAATGAAAAACTGTTTTTT.

The chain combines TRBV7-3 with TRBJ2-1; 7 bases fit TRBD1. The CDR3 is 15 residues long. With 5 bases clipped from V and 0 bases from J, the junction kept 4 bases outside the gene matches. CDR1 SGHTA and CDR2 FQGTGA come from the germline V gene. CDR3 coding DNA: TGTGCCAGCAGCCTTACAGGGGACTCCTACAATGAGCAGTTCTTC. The encoded protein is CASSLTGDSYNEQFF.

The V gene is TRBV7-9, the J gene TRBJ2-3; 10 nucleotides line up with TRBD1. The CDR3 extends over 17 amino acids. V shed 1 base and J 3 bases; nucleotides not matched to a gene: 7. CDR1 is SEHNR and CDR2 is FQNEAQ in the germline V gene (reference sequence). The CDR3 DNA is TGTGCCAGCAGCTTAGGGTACGCGGGACAGGGGACAGATACGCAGTATTTT. Its protein product is CASSLGYAGQGTDTQYF. The whole variable domain, remainder taken from reference TRBV7-9 and TRBJ2-3, is DTGVSQNPRHKITKRGQNVTFRCDPISEHNRLYWYRQTLGQGPEFLTYFQNEAQLEKSRLLSDRFSAERPKGSFSTLEIQRTEQGDSAMYLCASSLGYAGQGTDTQYFGPGTRLTVL.

The V and J genes are TRBV2 and TRBJ1-2; 7 bases fit TRBD1. Germline V gene sequence: CDR1 SNHLY, CDR2 FYNNEI. The CDR3 is made up of 13 amino acids. Unmatched junction bases numbered 8, after V lost 8 bases and J lost 5 bases. The CDR3 DNA reads TGTGCCAGCTTTCGGGACAGCCGGTATGGCTACACCTTC. This sequence encodes CASFRDSRYGYTF. The complete variable domain, with remaining parts taken from reference TRBV2 and TRBJ1-2, reads EPEVTQTPSHQVTQMGQEVILRCVPISNHLYFYWYRQILGQKVEFLVSFYNNEISEKSEIFDDQFSVERPDGSNFTLKIRSTKLEDSAMYFCASFRDSRYGYTFGSGTRLTVV.

This chain joins TRBV28 and TRBJ1-1; D not resolved. Trimming removed 3 bases at V and 0 bases at J, with 11 bases between. The CDR3 has 15 residues. Germline CDR1 is MDHEN and CDR2 is SYDVKM. CDR3 coding DNA: TGTGCCAGCAGTTTCGGGGATCAGTTGAACACTGAAGCTTTCTTT. Translation: CASSFGDQLNTEAFF.

The genes are TRBV2 and TRBJ2-7, with 13 bases matching TRBD2. V lost 9 bases to trimming and J lost 2 bases; unmatched junction nucleotides: 1. Germline V gene data show CDR1 as SNHLY and CDR2 as FYNNEI. This CDR3 comprises 13 residues. The CDR3 DNA reads TGTGCCAGAGGACTAGCGGGAGCCTACGAGCAGTACTTC. Translating gives CARGLAGAYEQYF. Full variable domain (remainder filled in from reference TRBV2 and TRBJ2-7): EPEVTQTPSHQVTQMGQEVILRCVPISNHLYFYWYRQILGQKVEFLVSFYNNEISEKSEIFDDQFSVERPDGSNFTLKIRSTKLEDSAMYFCARGLAGAYEQYFGPGTRLTVT.

The chain couples TRBV28 to TRBJ1-1, with 7 bases that match TRBD1. CDR3 length: 13 residues. V lost 7 bases and J lost 7; bases outside the gene matches: 9. Germline V gene lookup returns CDR1 MDHEN and CDR2 SYDVKM. The CDR3 bases are TGTGCCAGCAAACATCAACCAGGGGGTGAAGCTTTCTTT. It specifies CASKHQPGGEAFF.

About this clone itself: Different DNA sequences within this sample yield the same CDR3. The V gene is TRBV27, the J gene TRBJ2-7, with D possibly TRBD2 on 6 matching bases. V lost 5 bases, J lost 0 bases, and 8 bases lay in between. Germline lookup yields CDR1 MNHEY and CDR2 SMNVEV (reference sequence). This CDR3 is 13 amino acids long. The DNA for the CDR3 is TGTGCCAGCAGTCTCGGGGGCTCCTACGAGCAGTACTTC. This encodes CASSLGGSYEQYF.

The V gene is TRBV28, the J gene TRBJ1-2; the match to TRBD1 covers 8 bases. Germline lookup yields CDR1 MDHEN and CDR2 SYDVKM. The length of the CDR3 is 13 residues. Germline trimming cut 6 bases from V and 8 bases from J; bases unmatched to any gene: 8. CDR3 residues: CASSKDRAGGYTF. As DNA, the CDR3 is TGTGCCAGCAGCAAGGACAGGGCCGGGGGCTACACCTTC.

This chain links TRBV4-1 with TRBJ1-2; D is undetermined. Germline V gene sequence: CDR1 MGHRA, CDR2 YSYEKL. This CDR3 region has 15 residues. Trimming shortened V by 0 bases and J by 2 bases, and 10 bases separated the two germline ends. The CDR3 loop is CASSQDPGTNYGYTF. CDR3 nucleotides: TGCGCCAGCAGCCAAGATCCGGGTACAAACTATGGCTACACCTTC.

This chain joins TRBV6-1 and TRBJ2-7; TRBD1 matches at 7 bases. In germline, CDR1 is MNHNS, CDR2 SASEGT. V lost 3 bases to trimming and J lost 1 base; unmatched junction nucleotides: 6. This CDR3 spans 15 amino acids. The CDR3 nucleotides are TGTGCCAGCAGTGACATTTGGGACAGATCCTACGAGCAGTACTTC. Translating it yields CASSDIWDRSYEQYF.

The V gene is TRBV19, the J gene TRBJ1-3; 11 nucleotides line up with TRBD1. Germline values: CDR1 LNHDA, CDR2 SQIVND (reference sequence). This CDR3 has 15 residues. V trimming: 7 bases; J trimming: 0 bases; junction bases outside the gene matches: 2. The CDR3: CASIGTGGSGNTIYF. The DNA for the CDR3 is TGTGCCAGTATCGGGACAGGGGGCTCTGGAAACACCATATATTTT.

Regarding this clone: One junction end does not reproduce the germline sequence, and a read error may be involved. The chain links TRBV5-6 to TRBJ2-1; 10 nucleotides line up with TRBD1. Germline values: CDR1 SGHDT, CDR2 YYEEEE. There are 15 residues in the CDR3. The CDR3 bases are TGTGCCAGCAGCTTGGGGGACAGGGGTTGGGCTGGAACCCTCTTC. Amino acids: CASSLGDRGWAGTLF.